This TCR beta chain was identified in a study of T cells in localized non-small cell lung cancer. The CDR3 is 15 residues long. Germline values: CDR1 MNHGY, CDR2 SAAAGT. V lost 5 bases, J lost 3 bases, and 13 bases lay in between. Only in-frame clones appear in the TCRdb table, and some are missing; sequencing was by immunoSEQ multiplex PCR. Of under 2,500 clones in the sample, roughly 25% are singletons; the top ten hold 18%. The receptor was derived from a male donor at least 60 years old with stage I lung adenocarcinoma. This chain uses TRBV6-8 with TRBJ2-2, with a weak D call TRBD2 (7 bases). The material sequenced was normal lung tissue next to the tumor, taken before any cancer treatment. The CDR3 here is CASSGGAGDTGELFF. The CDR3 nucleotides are TGTGCCAGCAGTGGGGGGGCTGGGGACACCGGGGAGCTGTTTTTT.